The T cell receptor (beta chain) described here comes from a study of prognosis after radiotherapy for stage I lung cancer. On the study more broadly: More than ten patients had adenocarcinoma tumors, while squamous cell carcinoma tumors were found in several. Stereotactic body radiotherapy was given without concurrent therapy in all patients. Points from the study as a whole: There were reportedly differences in TRBV and TRBJ gene usage between patients with and without metastases.

A word on this clonotype: Its antigen remains unknown.

Unmatched junction bases numbered 5, after V lost 6 bases and J lost 5 bases. The germline V gene has CDR1 SGHAT and CDR2 FQNNGV. The CDR3 runs to 14 residues. TCR beta CDR3 amplification from genomic DNA was performed by two-round multiplex PCR. TRBV and TRBJ genes each had their own specific primers in first-round PCR. MiXCR was run by TCRdb on the multiplex PCR reads, yielding one entry per CDR3 protein. The table shows roughly 13,000 distinct CDR3 sequences, with about 57% occurring only once. The TCR was taken from a donor over 45 with non-small cell lung cancer. The chain has TRBV11-2 and TRBJ1-4; 8 nucleotides line up with TRBD1. This specimen consisted of PBMCs, obtained before or after stereotactic body radiation therapy (not recorded which). CDR3 loop: CASRQGEGNEKLFF. In DNA, the CDR3 is TGTGCCAGCAGACAGGGGGAAGGGAATGAAAAACTGTTTTTT. Complete variable domain (other parts from reference TRBV11-2 and TRBJ1-4): EAGVAQSPRYKIIEKRQSVAFWCNPISGHATLYWYQQILGQGPKLLIQFQNNGVVDDSQLPKDRFSAERLKGVDSTLKIQPAKLEDSAVYLCASRQGEGNEKLFFGSGTQLSVL.